These T cell receptor beta chains were read from a single sample in a study of HIV-infected patients and healthy controls. TCRdb reprocessed the 5' RACE reads via MiXCR and lists one record per CDR3 protein. The table has about 18,000 distinct CDR3 sequences, approximately 19% seen once. Material: CD8+ T cells from blood. The receptors originated from a human donor in good health. Both conserved end residues are part of each CDR3. A D gene is named only where the DNA matches it firmly. For some rows the clone size is stated as once, few or many, or as a class when expanded; others skip it.

D: -
size: many
length: 14
J: TRBJ1-4
V: TRBV7-9
DNA: TGTGCCAGCAGCTTTGGAGTCGGGAATGAAAAACTGTTTTTT
CDR3: CASSFGVGNEKLFF

D: TRBD1
size: -
length: 15
J: TRBJ2-7
V: TRBV11-2
DNA: TGTGCCAGCCTGCCCGGGACAGCCAGCTCCTACGAGCAGTACTTC
CDR3: CASLPGTASSYEQYF

D: -
size: medium-sized
length: 10
J: TRBJ2-1
V: TRBV11-2
DNA: TGTGCCAGCAGCGGAGGGAAGCAGTTCTTC
CDR3: CASSGGKQFF

D: -
size: medium-sized
length: 13
J: TRBJ2-7
V: TRBV6-6
DNA: TGTGCCACCGGTGAGGTCTTCTCCTACGAGCAGTACTTC
CDR3: CATGEVFSYEQYF

D: -
size: many
length: 12
J: TRBJ1-1
V: TRBV7-9
DNA: TGTGCCAGCAGCTACGGGAACACTGAAGCTTTCTTT
CDR3: CASSYGNTEAFF

D: -
size: -
length: 12
J: TRBJ1-6
V: TRBV19
DNA: TGTGCCAGTAGTCTCGGTAATTCACCCCTCCACTTT
CDR3: CASSLGNSPLHF

D: -
size: -
length: 14
J: TRBJ1-1
V: TRBV6-1
DNA: TGTGCCAGCAGTAGAACAGGGATCCACACTGAAGCTTTCTTT
CDR3: CASSRTGIHTEAFF

D: -
size: -
length: 14
J: TRBJ2-7
V: TRBV5-6
DNA: TGTGCCAGCAGCTTGGTCGTCAGAGAATACGAGCAGTACTTC
CDR3: CASSLVVREYEQYF

D: -
size: -
length: 13
J: TRBJ2-2
V: TRBV19
DNA: TGTGCCAGTAGGACGGGGGAAACCGGGGAGCTGTTTTTT
CDR3: CASRTGETGELFF

D: -
size: few
length: 15
J: TRBJ2-3
V: TRBV7-3
DNA: TGTGCCAGCAGCTTATCCGGACTCGCGGAAGATACGCAGTATTTT
CDR3: CASSLSGLAEDTQYF

D: -
size: -
length: 17
J: TRBJ1-1
V: TRBV4-1
DNA: TGCGCCAGCAGTCAAGTAGCCCTGGAGATAATGAACACTGAAGCTTTCTTT
CDR3: CASSQVALEIMNTEAFF

D: -
size: many
length: 14
J: TRBJ2-7
V: TRBV11-2
DNA: TGTGCCAGCACCATTACTACGGGAGTCAACGAGCAGTACTTC
CDR3: CASTITTGVNEQYF

D: -
size: few
length: 14
J: TRBJ2-7
V: TRBV4-1
DNA: TGCGCCAGCAGCCTAGGGAGGGGGCCCTACGAGCAGTACTTC
CDR3: CASSLGRGPYEQYF

D: -
size: many
length: 15
J: TRBJ1-4
V: TRBV7-6
DNA: TGTGCCAGCAGCTTATTACTAGCAACTAATGAAAAACTGTTTTTT
CDR3: CASSLLLATNEKLFF

D: TRBD1
size: few
length: 14
J: TRBJ1-3
V: TRBV7-6
DNA: TGTGCCAGCAGCCCAGCGGGACAGGGAGACACCATATATTTT
CDR3: CASSPAGQGDTIYF